A selection of T cell receptor beta chains follows, all from one sample in a study of T cells in Graves' hyperthyroidism and ophthalmopathy. TCRdb analysed the multiplex PCR reads with MiXCR anew, one entry per CDR3 protein. There are about 360,000 distinct CDR3 sequences in the sample; roughly 13% occur only once, and over 8.5% lies in the top ten. Input material: blood. These receptors all stem from a woman between 18 and 30 years old with Graves' hyperthyroidism. The CDR3 runs from the conserved cysteine through the conserved F or W. Each record gives: D gene, CDR3 length, J gene, clone size, V gene, CDR3 DNA, CDR3 protein. D genes are given only for firm matches. Some rows mark clone size as missing; the rest say once, few, many or name a class of expanded clone.

. | 18 | TRBJ1-5 | few | TRBV27 | TGTGCCAGCAGTTCCGGCATCTCGAAAGGGAATGGCAATCAGCCCCAGCATTTT | CASSSGISKGNGNQPQHF
. | 16 | TRBJ2-7 | many | TRBV5-1 | TGCGCCAGCAGCGAAATGCCTGGGACCTCCTCCTACGAGCAGTACTTC | CASSEMPGTSSYEQYF
. | 13 | TRBJ1-2 | few | TRBV29-1 | TGCAGCGTTGAGACAGGAAGGAGCTATGGCTACACCTTC | CSVETGRSYGYTF
. | 13 | TRBJ2-7 | few | TRBV10-3 | TGTGCCATCAATGGCGGGAATACCGGCGAGCAGTACTTC | CAINGGNTGEQYF
. | 15 | TRBJ1-5 | many | TRBV7-9 | TGTGCCAGCAGCTCTTCGACAGAAGGCAATCAGCCCCAGCATTTT | CASSSSTEGNQPQHF
TRBD1 | 16 | TRBJ1-4 | many | TRBV7-2 | TGTGCCAGCAGCTTAGGAGGGACAGGCATTAATGAAAAACTGTTTTTT | CASSLGGTGINEKLFF
TRBD1 | 13 | TRBJ1-6 | many | TRBV20-1 | TGCAGTGCCCACAGGGGGGGCAATTCACCCCTCCACTTT | CSAHRGGNSPLHF
TRBD2 | 15 | TRBJ2-7 | . | TRBV9 | TGTGCCAGCAGCCCCCGACTAGCCTCGGGATGGGAGCAGTACTTC | CASSPRLASGWEQYF
. | 16 | TRBJ2-1 | many | TRBV6-2/TRBV6-3 | TGTGCCAGCAGTTACACGATTATGCACCGGCGGGATGAGCAGTTCTTC | CASSYTIMHRRDEQFF
. | 14 | TRBJ2-6 | . | TRBV27 | TGTGCCAGCAGTTTAGAACACAGGCCCTCCGTCCTGACTTTC | CASSLEHRPSVLTF
TRBD2 | 14 | TRBJ2-1 | few | TRBV19 | TGTGCCAGTAGTAAGGGACTAGCCAACAATGAGCAGTTCTTC | CASSKGLANNEQFF
TRBD1 | 14 | TRBJ2-7 | many | TRBV7-2 | TGTGCCAGCAGCCCACGGGACAGGGTAGGCGAGCAGTACTTC | CASSPRDRVGEQYF
TRBD2 | 16 | TRBJ2-3 | many | TRBV24-1 | TGTGCCACTAGCGGGAGGAACTCCCTTCGCGAAGATACGCAGTATTTT | CATSGRNSLREDTQYF
. | 13 | TRBJ1-2 | many | TRBV2 | TGTGCCAGCAGTGAGGGACGGAGCTATGGCTACACCTTC | CASSEGRSYGYTF
TRBD2 | 16 | TRBJ2-1 | . | TRBV19 | TGTGCCGGTAGTATGGGGCGGGGGTCAACTGGGAATGAGCAGTTCTTC | CAGSMGRGSTGNEQFF
TRBD1 | 16 | TRBJ2-6 | . | TRBV9 | TGTGCCAGCAGCGTAGCGACAGGGGATGGGGCCAACGTCCTGACTTTC | CASSVATGDGANVLTF
. | 15 | TRBJ2-2 | many | TRBV7-2 | TGTGCCAGCAGCCAGAAAGAGGGCGGGCCCGGGGAGCTGTTTTTT | CASSQKEGGPGELFF
TRBD1 | 16 | TRBJ2-3 | . | TRBV4-3 | TGCGCCAGCAGCCGAGGGGACAGCAGTAGCACAGATACGCAGTATTTT | CASSRGDSSSTDTQYF
TRBD2 | 17 | TRBJ2-7 | . | TRBV7-2 | TGTGCCAGCAGCCATAGGGCCGGGACTACCTTTTCCTACGAGCAGTACTTC | CASSHRAGTTFSYEQYF
TRBD1 | 15 | TRBJ2-2 | . | TRBV28 | TGTGCCAGCAGTGCCCCAGGGGGGAACACCGGGGAGCTGTTTTTT | CASSAPGGNTGELFF
. | 13 | TRBJ2-7 | many | TRBV27 | TGTGCCCGTTCCCTACGGACCGGCTACGAGCAGTACTTC | CARSLRTGYEQYF
. | 14 | TRBJ1-1 | few | TRBV18 | TGTGCCAGCTCACCGGATAGTGTTGGCACTGAAGCTTTCTTT | CASSPDSVGTEAFF